Shown below are 16 T cell receptor beta chains from a single sample sequenced in a study of blood T cell repertoires in COVID-19 (dated by TCRdb to about 2020). The library was generated by the immunoSEQ multiplex PCR assay. What TCRdb holds here is the immuneACCESS table cut down to in-frame rearrangements. Part of the clones is not present; checked against another copy, under half of the missing clones reflect an unresolved V gene, and the others are unexplained. The sample has 200,000 to 250,000 clones on record, 75% to 85% of them singletons. 1.3% of the sample belongs to the ten largest clones. The source material was peripheral blood. The receptors shown here come from a woman aged 25 to 39 with COVID-19, enrolled during active disease.

The chain carries TRBV6-5 and TRBJ1-2; a possible D gene is TRBD1 (5 bases). Germline V gives CDR1 MNHEY, CDR2 SVGAGI. With 2 bases removed from V and 6 bases from J, the gap between germline ends came to 19 bases. The CDR3 spans 16 residues. CDR3 bases: TGTGCCAGCAGTTACAAGGGCAACAACTGGGGGGATGGCTACACCTTC. Its protein product is CASSYKGNNWGDGYTF.

The rearrangement joins TRBV5-1 to TRBJ2-5; D may be TRBD2 (5 bases). The CDR3 spans 12 residues. V lost 7 bases to trimming and J lost 3 bases, with 10 bases between them. The germline gives CDR1 SGHRS, CDR2 YFSETQ. CDR3 bases: TGCGCCAGCTGGACTGCAAAAGAGACCCAGTACTTC. It codes for CASWTAKETQYF.

The gene calls are TRBV7-2 and TRBJ2-3; 9 bases line up with TRBD2. With V trimmed by 4 bases and J by 0 bases, 5 bases remained unmatched. This CDR3 comprises 16 residues. Germline V gives CDR1 SGHTA, CDR2 FQGNSA. CDR3 sequence: CASSSGTSRSTDTQYF. For the CDR3, the DNA is TGTGCCAGCAGCTCTGGGACTAGCAGAAGCACAGATACGCAGTATTTT.

The CDR3 here is CASSLKSGQAYEQYF. In DNA, the CDR3 is TGTGCCAGCTCGCTAAAGTCGGGACAGGCCTACGAGCAGTACTTC. The V gene is TRBV2, the J gene TRBJ2-7; 8 bases fit TRBD1. The CDR3 spans 15 residues. Germline CDR1 reads SNHLY; CDR2 reads FYNNEI. With 8 bases clipped from V and 2 bases from J, the junction kept 11 bases outside the gene matches.

A few counts support this clone. The V and J genes are TRBV5-4 and TRBJ2-3; 9 bases fit TRBD2. V lost 0 bases and J lost 2; bases outside the gene matches: 10. The CDR3 spans 18 residues. CDR1 is SGHNT and CDR2 is YYREEE in the germline V gene (reference sequence). The CDR3 DNA reads TGTGCCAGCAGCTTGGACCTAGCGGGACGAGTACTCACAGATACGCAGTATTTT. This codes for CASSLDLAGRVLTDTQYF.

This rearrangement joins TRBV9 to TRBJ2-5; TRBD2 is a possible D gene (6 bases). CDR1 is SGDLS and CDR2 is YYNGEE in the germline V gene. The CDR3 runs 15 residues. The V and J ends lost 3 bases and 4 bases respectively, with 16 bases between them. CDR3 nucleotide sequence: TGTGCCAGCAGCGCCAAGGTGGCGGGGCCAGAGACCCAGTACTTC. It translates to CASSAKVAGPETQYF.

The chain links TRBV14 to TRBJ2-3; D might be TRBD1 (6 bases). V shed 8 bases and J shed 6 bases, with 15 bases lying between them. The CDR3 covers 13 residues. Germline CDR1 SGHDN, CDR2 FVKESK. The CDR3 region is CASGFRGSDTQYF. The CDR3 DNA sequence: TGTGCCAGCGGTTTCAGGGGATCGGATACGCAGTATTTT.

V usage is TRBV19 and J usage is TRBJ2-1, with 9 bases aligning to TRBD2. V was clipped by 6 bases and J by 13 bases; unmatched bases: 7. The V gene's germline CDR1 is LNHDA and CDR2 SQIVND (reference sequence). The CDR3 loop spans 12 amino acids. DNA for the CDR3: TGTGCCAGTAGGGTCTTAGCGGGAGTTCAGTTCTTC. It specifies CASRVLAGVQFF.

This clone was counted a few times. Other DNA sequences in this sample translate to the same CDR3. The genes are TRBV6-5 and TRBJ2-7; TRBD1 aligns across 12 bases. Germline V lookup: CDR1 MNHEY, CDR2 SVGAGI. After removal of 4 bases from V and 6 bases from J, the junction contained 4 bases not matched to a gene. This CDR3 has 14 amino acids. The CDR3 bases are TGTGCCAGCAGTTCGGGACAGGGGGCGTTCGAGCAGTACTTC. It is translated as CASSSGQGAFEQYF.

The rearrangement uses TRBV5-1 and TRBJ2-5, with D tentatively TRBD2 (5 bases). This CDR3 region has 14 residues. V was pared by 0 bases and J by 5 bases, with 11 bases between. In germline, CDR1 is SGHRS, CDR2 YFSETQ. The CDR3 DNA reads TGCGCCAGCAGCTTGGGCGAGGGCTTGGAGACCCAGTACTTC. Its protein is CASSLGEGLETQYF.

This sequence joins TRBV27 and TRBJ2-1, with TRBD2 matching over 13 bases. V was pared by 5 bases and J by 7 bases, with 5 bases of the junction left unmatched. The CDR3 length is 15 residues. Germline V gives CDR1 MNHEY, CDR2 SMNVEV (reference sequence). The CDR3 region has the DNA TGTGCCAGCAGTCCAGGACTAGCGGGAGTGAATGAGCAGTTCTTC. It translates to CASSPGLAGVNEQFF.

This clone was counted a single time. The V gene is TRBV6-6, the J gene TRBJ2-3; 10 bases line up with TRBD2. V was pared by 5 bases and J by 2 bases, with 7 bases of the junction left unmatched. The CDR3 length is 16 residues. Germline CDR1 and CDR2: MNHNY and SVGAGI (reference sequence). Written as DNA, the CDR3 is TGTGCCAGCAGTATCTGGACTAGCGGAATCACAGATACGCAGTATTTT. Translating gives CASSIWTSGITDTQYF.

The chain employs TRBV18 and TRBJ2-1; D gene uncertain. The CDR3 sequence is 16 residues long. In germline, CDR1 is KGHSH, CDR2 LQKENI. V dropped 2 bases and J dropped 0 bases, with 11 bases sitting between them. Here the CDR3 DNA reads TGTGCCAGCTCACCAAAGCGCCCAAGCTCCTACAATGAGCAGTTCTTC. As protein: CASSPKRPSSYNEQFF.

The chain links TRBV27 to TRBJ1-2; D gene uncertain. V lost 3 bases to trimming and J lost 7 bases, with 9 bases between them. CDR3 length: 12 amino acids. The germline V gene has CDR1 MNHEY and CDR2 SMNVEV (reference sequence). DNA of the CDR3: TGTGCCAGCAGTTTTGTAGGCGGTGGCTACACCTTC. It specifies CASSFVGGGYTF.

This clone was detected once. The identical CDR3 is also encoded by other nucleotide sequences in the sample. The rearrangement links TRBV5-1 to TRBJ2-7, with 7 positions matching TRBD1. Germline V gene lookup returns CDR1 SGHRS and CDR2 YFSETQ. The CDR3 runs 14 residues. J gave up 4 bases and V 0 bases, and 4 bases lay outside the gene matches. CDR3 DNA sequence: TGCGCCAGCAGCTTGGGTGACAGGGTGTACGAGCAGTACTTC. This encodes CASSLGDRVYEQYF.

This clone has a handful of counts. This sample also contains other DNA sequences that code for the same CDR3. The V call is TRBV11-2, the J call TRBJ1-1; D remains unclear. Trimming stripped 2 bases from V and 5 bases from J, with 3 bases between. Germline CDR1 is SGHAT and CDR2 is FQNNGV. The CDR3 sequence is 11 residues long. The CDR3 region has the DNA TGTGCCAGCAGCTTACGGACTGAAGCTTTCTTT. Amino acids: CASSLRTEAFF.